The clone carrying this T cell receptor beta chain was counted at least ten times. TCRdb fed the reads into MiXCR, producing one record per CDR3 protein. The table has under 55,000 distinct CDR3 sequences, about 7.3% seen once. The CDR3 runs to 14 residues. V lost 6 bases and J lost 5, with 14 bases in between. From germline, CDR1 is SNHLY and CDR2 FYNNEI. The data originate from a study of patients with pleural tuberculosis. The clonotype originates from a human donor with pleural tuberculosis. V is TRBV2 and J is TRBJ1-5; D is ambiguous. CDR3 loop: CASRGVVPDQPQHF. CDR3 nucleotide sequence: TGTGCCAGCAGGGGTGTGGTGCCTGATCAGCCCCAGCATTTT.